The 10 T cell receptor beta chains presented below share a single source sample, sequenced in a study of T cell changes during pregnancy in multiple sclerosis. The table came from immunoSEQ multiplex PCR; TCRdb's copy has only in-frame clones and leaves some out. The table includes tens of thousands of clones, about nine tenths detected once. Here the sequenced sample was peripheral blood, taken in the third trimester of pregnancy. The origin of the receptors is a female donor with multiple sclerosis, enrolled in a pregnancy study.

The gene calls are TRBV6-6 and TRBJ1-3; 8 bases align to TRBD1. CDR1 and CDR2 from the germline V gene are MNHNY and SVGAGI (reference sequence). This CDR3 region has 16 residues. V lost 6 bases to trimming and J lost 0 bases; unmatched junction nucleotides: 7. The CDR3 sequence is CASRQTGQVSGNTIYF. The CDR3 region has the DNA TGTGCCAGCAGACAGACGGGACAGGTCTCTGGAAACACCATATATTTT.

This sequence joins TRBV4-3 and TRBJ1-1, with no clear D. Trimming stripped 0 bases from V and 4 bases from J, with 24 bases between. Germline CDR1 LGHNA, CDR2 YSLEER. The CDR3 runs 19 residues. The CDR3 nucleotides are TGCGCCAGCAGCCAAGAGTTGTTAGGGATCGGAGGTTTGATCACTGAAGCTTTCTTT. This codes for CASSQELLGIGGLITEAFF.

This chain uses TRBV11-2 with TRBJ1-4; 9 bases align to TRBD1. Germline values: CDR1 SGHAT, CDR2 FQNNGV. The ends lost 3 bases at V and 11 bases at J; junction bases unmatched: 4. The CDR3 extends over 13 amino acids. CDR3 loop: CASSLDRGSKLFF. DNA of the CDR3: TGTGCCAGCAGCTTGGACAGGGGAAGCAAACTGTTTTTT.

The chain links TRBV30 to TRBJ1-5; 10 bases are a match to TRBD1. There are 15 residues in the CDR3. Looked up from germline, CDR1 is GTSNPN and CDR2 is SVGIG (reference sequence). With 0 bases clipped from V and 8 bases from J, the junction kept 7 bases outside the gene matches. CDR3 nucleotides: TGTGCCTGGAGTGTAAAGGGACAGGGGAGAAAGCCCCAGCATTTT. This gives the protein CAWSVKGQGRKPQHF.

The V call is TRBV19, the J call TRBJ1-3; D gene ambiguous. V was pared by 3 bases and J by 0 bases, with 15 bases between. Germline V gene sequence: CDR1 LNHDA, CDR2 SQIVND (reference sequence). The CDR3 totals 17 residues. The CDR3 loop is CASSIAGGVLSGNTIYF. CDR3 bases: TGTGCCAGTAGTATTGCGGGAGGAGTTCTCTCTGGAAACACCATATATTTT. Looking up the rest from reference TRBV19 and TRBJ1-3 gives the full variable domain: DGGITQSPKYLFRKEGQNVTLSCEQNLNHDAMYWYRQDPGQGLRLIYYSQIVNDFQKGDIAEGYSVSREKKESFPLTVTSAQKNPTAFYLCASSIAGGVLSGNTIYFGEGSWLTVV.

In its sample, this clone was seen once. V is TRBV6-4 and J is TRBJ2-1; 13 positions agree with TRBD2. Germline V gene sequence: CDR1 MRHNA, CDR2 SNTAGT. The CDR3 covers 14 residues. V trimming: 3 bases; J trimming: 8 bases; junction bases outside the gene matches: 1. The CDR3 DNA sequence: TGTGCCAGCAGTGAACTAGCGGGGGGGGATGAGCAGTTCTTC. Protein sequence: CASSELAGGDEQFF.

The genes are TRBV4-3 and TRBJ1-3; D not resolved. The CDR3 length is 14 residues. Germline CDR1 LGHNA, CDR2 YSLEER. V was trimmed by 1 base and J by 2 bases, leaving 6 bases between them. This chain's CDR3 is CASSQAGTGNTIYF. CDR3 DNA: TGCGCCAGCAGCCAAGCGGGGACTGGAAACACCATATATTTT.

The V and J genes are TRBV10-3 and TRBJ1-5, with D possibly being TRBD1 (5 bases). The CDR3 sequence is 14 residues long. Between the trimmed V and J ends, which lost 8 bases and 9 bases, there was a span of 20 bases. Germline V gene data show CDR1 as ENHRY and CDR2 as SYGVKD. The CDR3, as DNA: TGTGCCATCGGAGGGTTGGGGGTAGATAGGCCCCAGCATTTT. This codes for CAIGGLGVDRPQHF.

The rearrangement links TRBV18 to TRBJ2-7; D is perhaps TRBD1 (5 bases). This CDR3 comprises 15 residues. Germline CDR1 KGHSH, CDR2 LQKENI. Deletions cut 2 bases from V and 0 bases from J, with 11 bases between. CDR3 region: CASSPARASSYEQYF. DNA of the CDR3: TGTGCCAGCTCACCAGCCAGGGCAAGCTCCTACGAGCAGTACTTC.

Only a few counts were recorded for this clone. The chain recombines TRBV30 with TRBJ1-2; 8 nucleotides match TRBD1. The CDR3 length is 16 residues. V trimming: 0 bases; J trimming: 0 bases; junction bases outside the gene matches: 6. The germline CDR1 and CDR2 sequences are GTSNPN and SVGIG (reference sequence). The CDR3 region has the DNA TGTGCCTGGAGTGTGATAAACAGGGGGGCTAACTATGGCTACACCTTC. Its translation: CAWSVINRGANYGYTF.